Sequencing of this TCR beta chain was carried out in a study of regulatory T cells in long-lasting Graves disease. Assembly of TCR beta libraries relied on iRepertoire HTBI primers together with Arm-PCR of CDR3 regions. TCRdb analysed the multiplex PCR reads with MiXCR anew, one entry per CDR3 protein. The table lists 300,000 to 500,000 distinct CDR3 sequences, around 20% of them singletons. This clonotype was counted ten times or more. As yet, its antigen is unknown. V was pared by 3 bases and J by 2 bases, with 7 bases of the junction left unmatched. The CDR3 sequence is 17 residues long. The germline V gene encodes CDR1 KGHSH and CDR2 LQKENI. Broader study findings: Relative to newly diagnosed Graves' patients, persistent ones had lower TCR diversity. Relative to new patients (roughly 1,000), persistent patients exhibited greater sharing of public clonotypes (around 3,000). Favored gene segments in persistent disease were TRBV28, TRBJ1-2 and TRBJ2-5.

Regarding time point: persistent/refractory GD, antithyroid drugs over 5 years with positive TRAb. Generation of the TCR library employed RNA extracted from PBMCs. Each patient gave approximately 8.1 milliliters of EDTA-anticoagulated peripheral blood. This chain uses TRBV18 with TRBJ2-5; 12 bases are shared with TRBD2. The input for sequencing was peripheral blood mononuclear cells (PBMCs), taken when the disease was refractory, from a patient treated with antithyroid drugs. This TCR derives from a female donor with Graves disease. CDR3 nucleotide sequence: TGTGCCAGCTCACCCTTAACGACTAGCGGGGGACAAGAGACCCAGTACTTC. Amino acids: CASSPLTTSGGQETQYF. The full variable domain, with the rest looked up from reference TRBV18 and TRBJ2-5, is NAGVMQNPRHLVRRRGQEARLRCSPMKGHSHVYWYRQLPEEGLKFMVYLQKENIIDESGMPKERFSAEFPKEGPSILRIQQVVRGDSAAYFCASSPLTTSGGQETQYFGPGTRLLVL.